This T cell receptor (beta chain) was documented in a study of siplizumab effects on memory and regulatory T cells. The protocol was immunoSEQ multiplex PCR, while the TCRdb copy is restricted to in-frame clones and leaves out a portion. In the table there are nearly 95,000 clones, about 94% of which are singletons. The CDR3 is 13 residues long. Germline CDR1 SGHDN, CDR2 FVKESK. Trimming pared 1 base from V and 6 bases from J, leaving 10 bases between. The TCR originated in a human donor in good health. The J gene is TRBJ2-7, the V gene TRBV14; D is uncertain. Sequencing was done on a sample of non-Treg CD4+ T cells sorted from blood. CDR3 in amino acids: CASSQGTVAEQYF. In DNA, the CDR3 is TGTGCCAGCAGCCAAGGGACGGTCGCCGAGCAGTACTTC.